The 22 T cell receptor beta chains below come from one sample, sequenced in a study of T cells in Graves' hyperthyroidism and ophthalmopathy. Using RNA transcripts as the source, TCR beta CDR3 regions were amplified. A first-round RT-PCR of the TCR CDR3 used the HTBI primer set. TCRdb fed the multiplex PCR reads into MiXCR, producing one record per CDR3 protein. The sample includes roughly 420,000 distinct CDR3 sequences, 15% to 19% of them seen just once. The sample consisted of blood. The source is a woman between 18 and 29 years old with Graves' hyperthyroidism.

This clonotype was seen repeatedly, ten times or more. This sequence joins TRBV5-1 and TRBJ2-5; D is possibly TRBD1 or TRBD2 (5 bases each). There are 16 residues in the CDR3. The germline CDR1 and CDR2 sequences are SGHRS and YFSETQ. V was shortened by 0 bases and J by 7 bases, with 19 bases between the two germline ends. The CDR3 loop reads CASSLERSHGTRTQYF. CDR3 bases: TGCGCCAGCAGCTTGGAACGGTCCCATGGGACGCGGACCCAGTACTTC.

This clonotype was observed many times. This chain uses TRBV20-1 with TRBJ2-7; 12 bases agree with TRBD2. Germline CDR1 DFQATT, CDR2 SNEGSKA (reference sequence). This CDR3 spans 14 amino acids. J was trimmed by 3 bases and V by 6 bases; bases with no gene match: 6. The CDR3 DNA sequence: TGCAGTGCCCTAGGACTAGCGGGATTCTACGAGCAGTACTTC. This encodes CSALGLAGFYEQYF.

This clonotype was detected a few times. The chain carries TRBV25-1 and TRBJ2-7; D is unresolved. CDR1 is MGHDK, CDR2 SYGVNS, per germline. The CDR3 is made up of 14 amino acids. Deletions cut 1 base from V and 0 bases from J, with 7 bases between. This chain's CDR3 is CASSESYASYEQYF. The CDR3, as DNA: TGTGCCAGCAGTGAATCATACGCCTCCTACGAGCAGTACTTC.

This clonotype was counted a few times. This rearrangement joins TRBV20-1 to TRBJ2-3; TRBD2 agrees at 9 bases. The CDR3 sequence is 14 residues long. Per germline, CDR1 DFQATT and CDR2 SNEGSKA (reference sequence). V trimming: 5 bases; J trimming: 2 bases; junction bases outside the gene matches: 5. The CDR3 sequence is CSALTSGFTDTQYF. CDR3 DNA: TGCAGTGCTCTGACTAGCGGATTCACAGATACGCAGTATTTT.

The chain couples TRBV6-1 to TRBJ1-2, with 7 nucleotides matching TRBD1. This CDR3 region has 14 residues. The V gene end was trimmed by 5 bases and the J gene end by 5 bases; junction bases not matched to a gene: 8. Germline V lookup: CDR1 MNHNS, CDR2 SASEGT. The CDR3 sequence: CASSPGDSRYGYTF. The CDR3 nucleotides read TGTGCCAGCAGTCCGGGGGACAGTCGGTATGGCTACACCTTC.

This clonotype was seen ten or more times. The chain uses TRBV20-1 and TRBJ2-3, with no clear D. Looked up from germline, CDR1 is DFQATT and CDR2 is SNEGSKA (reference sequence). The CDR3 has 11 amino acids. The V end was cut by 6 bases, the J end by 7 bases, with 11 bases between. The chain's CDR3 is CSALTLNTQYF. CDR3 in DNA: TGCAGTGCCTTGACCTTGAATACGCAGTATTTT.

This clonotype was observed at least ten times. The chain couples TRBV5-8 to TRBJ1-2; 7 nucleotides line up with TRBD1. V was pared by 3 bases and J by 3 bases, with 2 bases of the junction left unmatched. The CDR3 is 13 amino acids. Germline V CDR1 and CDR2: SGHTS, YDEGEE. The CDR3 sequence: CASSSTGYYGYTF. CDR3 in DNA: TGTGCCAGCAGCTCGACAGGGTACTATGGCTACACCTTC.

This clonotype was detected ten times or more. A read error may produce the germline difference seen at one junction end. This chain links TRBV28 with TRBJ2-7; 11 positions agree with TRBD1. This CDR3 spans 15 amino acids. The germline CDR1 and CDR2 sequences are MDHEN and SYDVKM. The CDR3, as DNA: TGTGCCAGCAGTCCCACTACTCGGGACAGGGGGGGGTCTAACTTC. Translated, it gives CASSPTTRDRGGSNF.

The rearrangement joins TRBV15 to TRBJ1-1; D not certain. V lost 5 bases and J 0 bases, leaving 16 bases between the germline ends. This CDR3 spans 16 amino acids. Germline V gene sequence: CDR1 LNHNV, CDR2 YYDKDF (reference sequence). In nucleotides, the CDR3 is TGTGCCACCAGCCCCCGGGAAGATTGGTTGAACACTGAAGCTTTCTTT. Encoded protein: CATSPREDWLNTEAFF.

CDR3 in DNA: TGTGCCAGCAGCCAAGTGGGACAGGGAACCGGGGAGCTGTTTTTT. Its protein is CASSQVGQGTGELFF. This chain connects TRBV4-2 to TRBJ2-2; 9 bases line up with TRBD1. The V gene end was trimmed by 1 base and the J gene end by 5 bases; junction bases not matched to a gene: 2. CDR3 length: 15 residues. Germline V CDR1 and CDR2: LGHNA, YNFKEQ.

This clonotype was counted many times. The genes are TRBV29-1 and TRBJ1-4; D ambiguous. CDR3 size: 13 residues. Trimming cost V 6 bases and J 5 bases, with 13 bases left between them. Germline-derived CDR1 and CDR2 are SQVTM and ANQGSEA. Written as DNA, the CDR3 is TGCAGCGTCGTCAGTAGGGAGAATGAAAAACTGTTTTTT. Its protein product is CSVVSRENEKLFF.

On this clonotype itself: A much larger clone differs by one base, so this may be a read error. The genes are TRBV12-3 or TRBV12-4 and TRBJ2-7; D not resolved. The CDR3 length is 11 residues. The CDR3 region is CASSTRYERYF. The CDR3 DNA reads TGTGCCAGCAGTACACGGTACGAGCGGTACTTC.

This clonotype was detected a few times. The chain couples TRBV3-1 to TRBJ1-6, with D possibly matching TRBD1 (5 bases). CDR1 LGHDT and CDR2 YNNKEL come from the germline V gene (reference sequence). The V end was cut by 6 bases, the J end by 6 bases, with 15 bases between. The CDR3 has 15 amino acids. CDR3 sequence: CASSHPGRINSPLHF. CDR3 coding DNA: TGTGCCAGCAGTCACCCGGGACGGATTAATTCACCCCTCCACTTT. The variable domain in full, completed from reference TRBV3-1 and TRBJ1-6, reads DTAVSQTPKYLVTQMGNDKSIKCEQNLGHDTMYWYKQDSKKFLKIMFSYNNKELIINETVPNRFSPKSPDKAHLNLHINSLELGDSAVYFCASSHPGRINSPLHFGNGTRLTVT.

Ten or more counts support this clonotype. V gene TRBV28 combines with J gene TRBJ1-1, with 8 bases fitting TRBD1. The germline CDR1 and CDR2 sequences are MDHEN and SYDVKM. J lost 4 bases, V lost 4 bases, and 5 bases had no gene match. This CDR3 spans 14 amino acids. CDR3 sequence reads: CASSSGGASTEAFF. The CDR3 nucleotides read TGTGCCAGCAGTTCAGGGGGCGCGAGCACTGAAGCTTTCTTT.

There are many counts of this clonotype. The V gene is TRBV7-4, the J gene TRBJ2-1, with a weak D call TRBD1 (6 bases). The ends were cut back, 0 bases at V and 2 bases at J, with 20 bases in the middle. The CDR3 runs to 19 residues. Per the germline V gene, CDR1 is SGHVT and CDR2 is SQSDAQ. CDR3 residues: CASSLASVVGQTPYNEQFF. Written as DNA, the CDR3 is TGTGCCAGCAGCTTAGCGTCCGTCGTAGGACAGACTCCCTACAATGAGCAGTTCTTC. The full variable domain, with the rest looked up from reference TRBV7-4 and TRBJ2-1, is GAGVSQSPRYKVAKRGRDVALRCDSISGHVTLYWYRQTLGQGSEVLTYSQSDAQRDKSGRPSGRFSAERPERSVSTLKIQRTEQGDSAVYLCASSLASVVGQTPYNEQFFGPGTRLTVL.

This clonotype appeared many times. V gene TRBV12-3 or TRBV12-4 combines with J gene TRBJ2-3; no reliable D call. The V and J ends lost 6 bases and 3 bases respectively, with 7 bases between them. This CDR3 has 12 amino acids. The CDR3 DNA reads TGTGCCAGCAGCAAGACGACAGATACGCAGTATTTT. Its protein product is CASSKTTDTQYF.

This clonotype was observed at least ten times. The chain couples TRBV2 to TRBJ2-5; TRBD2 aligns across 10 bases. J was trimmed by 3 bases and V by 3 bases; bases with no gene match: 10. Germline V lookup: CDR1 SNHLY, CDR2 FYNNEI. The CDR3 is made up of 17 amino acids. CDR3 region: CASSESSLAGAEETQYF. The CDR3 DNA follows: TGTGCCAGCAGTGAGTCTTCCCTAGCGGGGGCGGAAGAGACCCAGTACTTC.

A remark on this clonotype: Given a much more abundant clone one base away, this may be a read error. This chain uses TRBV6-2 or TRBV6-3 with TRBJ1-1; D is ambiguous. V lost 1 base and J lost 8, with 5 bases in between. The CDR3 consists of 11 residues. The V gene's germline CDR1 is MNHEY and CDR2 SVGEGT. CDR3 amino acids: CASSYLQEAFF. The CDR3 bases are TGTGCCAGCAGTTACTTGCAGGAAGCTTTCTTT.

This clonotype was counted between two and nine times. The genes are TRBV24-1 and TRBJ1-4; maybe TRBD1 (5 bases). The CDR3 has 15 residues. CDR1 is KGHDR and CDR2 is SFDVKD in the germline V gene. Trimming took 2 bases from V and 0 from J, leaving 6 bases between them. The CDR3 is CATSDSGTTNEKLFF. Here the CDR3 DNA reads TGTGCCACCAGTGATTCAGGGACAACTAATGAAAAACTGTTTTTT.

This clonotype was detected a few times. The chain couples TRBV20-1 to TRBJ2-7; 7 nucleotides align to TRBD1. CDR1 and CDR2 from the germline V gene are DFQATT and SNEGSKA (reference sequence). The CDR3 extends over 17 amino acids. The V gene end was trimmed by 0 bases and the J gene end by 2 bases; junction bases not matched to a gene: 13. The CDR3 region has the DNA TGCAGTGCTAGAGATGGCGCGAGGGGGCGCCCCCCCTACGAGCAGTACTTC. Translating it yields CSARDGARGRPPYEQYF.

This clonotype showed up many times. V is TRBV12-3 or TRBV12-4 and J is TRBJ2-1; TRBD2 aligns across 11 bases. The CDR3 runs 16 residues. Losses at the gene ends were 6 bases for V and 8 bases for J; bases not matched to a gene: 12. The CDR3 DNA reads TGTGCCAGCAGGGCTCCTCTAGCGGGGGGCGGGGATGAGCAGTTCTTC. Protein product: CASRAPLAGGGDEQFF.

The sample holds many counts of this clonotype. The chain combines TRBV6-2 or TRBV6-3 with TRBJ1-1; the D gene is possibly TRBD1 (6 bases). Looked up from germline, CDR1 is MNHEY and CDR2 is SVGEGT. V was shortened by 7 bases and J by 0 bases, with 21 bases between the two germline ends. This CDR3 spans 17 amino acids. The CDR3 DNA follows: TGTGCCAGCAACTTCAGGGGTTTGTGGGGAATGAACACTGAAGCTTTCTTT. Amino acid sequence: CASNFRGLWGMNTEAFF.